The 12 T cell receptor beta chains in this list originate from one sample, sequenced in a study of blood T cell repertoires in COVID-19. Only in-frame clones appear in the TCRdb table, and some are missing; sequencing was by immunoSEQ multiplex PCR. In the table there are about 190,000 clones, 80% to 85% of which are singletons. Sequenced: peripheral blood. These receptors were taken from a woman between 35 and 50 years old with acute or convalescent COVID-19.

Turning to this clone: A read error may account for a junction end that differs from germline. This chain links TRBV6-5 with TRBJ1-5; TRBD1 agrees at 7 bases. Germline CDR1 reads MNHEY; CDR2 reads SVGAGI. The CDR3 runs to 15 residues. The CDR3 DNA sequence: TGTGCCAGCAGTCCCTGGACAGGCCACAATCAGCCCCAACATTTT. Translated, it gives CASSPWTGHNQPQHF.

This chain joins TRBV18 and TRBJ1-3; 12 nucleotides match TRBD1. This CDR3 contains 19 residues. CDR1 KGHSH and CDR2 LQKENI come from the germline V gene. With V trimmed by 4 bases and J by 2 bases, 12 bases remained unmatched. CDR3 nucleotides: TGTGCCAGCTCACGGACCGGGACAGGGGGCCCGAGTGCTGGAAACACCATATATTTT. Translation gives CASSRTGTGGPSAGNTIYF.

The rearrangement joins TRBV4-1 to TRBJ1-4; D remains unclear. Trimming shortened V by 1 base and J by 8 bases, and 5 bases separated the two germline ends. The CDR3 runs to 12 residues. Germline V gives CDR1 MGHRA, CDR2 YSYEKL. The CDR3 DNA reads as TGCGCCAGCAGCCAAGCTATGGAAAAACTGTTTTTT. Translating gives CASSQAMEKLFF.

J is TRBJ2-6 and V is TRBV5-1, with 7 bases identical to TRBD1. This CDR3 spans 18 amino acids. Germline CDR1 and CDR2: SGHRS and YFSETQ. V lost 1 base to trimming and J lost 1 base; unmatched junction nucleotides: 8. CDR3 in amino acids: CASSLFTGVGSGANVLTF. CDR3 sequence (DNA): TGCGCCAGCAGCTTGTTCACAGGGGTTGGGTCTGGGGCCAACGTCCTGACTTTC. Drawing the rest from reference TRBV5-1 and TRBJ2-6, the complete variable domain is KAGVTQTPRYLIKTRGQQVTLSCSPISGHRSVSWYQQTPGQGLQFLFEYFSETQRNKGNFPGRFSGRQFSNSRSEMNVSTLELGDSALYLCASSLFTGVGSGANVLTFGAGSRLTVL.

This clone was found a few times. The genes are TRBV9 and TRBJ1-4; unclear D gene. V gave up 2 bases and J gave up 4 bases, with 9 bases separating them. The CDR3 is 14 residues long. Per the germline V gene, CDR1 is SGDLS and CDR2 is YYNGEE. The CDR3 is CASSVTVHNEKLFF. CDR3 DNA: TGTGCCAGCAGCGTTACAGTACATAATGAAAAACTGTTTTTT.

The chain carries TRBV9 and TRBJ2-1, with 9 nucleotides matching TRBD2. The CDR3 loop spans 13 amino acids. Trimming at V came to 3 bases and at J to 9 bases, leaving 4 bases not matched to a gene. In germline, CDR1 is SGDLS, CDR2 YYNGEE. The CDR3 reads CASSEQTSGEQFF. CDR3 nucleotides: TGTGCCAGCAGCGAACAGACTAGCGGTGAGCAGTTCTTC.

CDR3 sequence (DNA): TGTGCCAGCTCAGGGACTAGCGGATCCTACGAGCAGTACTTC. It specifies CASSGTSGSYEQYF. The rearrangement uses TRBV18 and TRBJ2-7; TRBD2 aligns across 11 bases. This CDR3 spans 14 amino acids. CDR1 is KGHSH, CDR2 LQKENI, per germline. V shed 5 bases and J 1 base; nucleotides not matched to a gene: 1.

The genes are TRBV5-1 and TRBJ1-1, with 7 bases that match TRBD1. The CDR3 sequence is 15 residues long. V lost 7 bases, J lost 1 base, and 10 bases stayed unmatched. Germline V gene sequence: CDR1 SGHRS, CDR2 YFSETQ. This chain's CDR3 is CASGSSGTENTEAFF. The CDR3 DNA reads as TGCGCCAGCGGATCCTCCGGGACAGAGAACACTGAAGCTTTCTTT.

This clone has only one observation. This chain uses TRBV5-1 with TRBJ1-1, with a possible D match to TRBD1 (5 bases). CDR1 SGHRS and CDR2 YFSETQ come from the germline V gene. The CDR3 is 13 residues long. V was shortened by 2 bases and J by 2 bases, with 7 bases between the two germline ends. CDR3 loop: CASSFDSNTEAFF. The CDR3 nucleotides read TGCGCCAGCAGCTTTGACAGTAACACTGAAGCTTTCTTT.

This clone was counted a single time. The chain has TRBV10-3 and TRBJ1-2; perhaps TRBD1 as D (5 bases). Germline values: CDR1 ENHRY, CDR2 SYGVKD. The CDR3 has 13 amino acids. Trimming pared 6 bases from V and 6 bases from J, leaving 14 bases between. CDR3 DNA sequence: TGTGCCATCAGGGGGGGGACGGTGGATGGCTACACCTTC. The encoded protein is CAIRGGTVDGYTF.

The chain recombines TRBV29-1 with TRBJ1-2; D unresolved. CDR1 and CDR2 from the germline V gene are SQVTM and ANQGSEA. With 6 bases removed from V and 5 bases from J, the gap between germline ends came to 7 bases. The CDR3 is 10 residues long. The CDR3 nucleotides read TGCAGCGTCAAAGAGTATGGCTACACCTTC. It yields the protein CSVKEYGYTF.

The gene calls are TRBV7-9 and TRBJ2-7; 7 positions agree with TRBD1. Germline CDR1 and CDR2: SEHNR and FQNEAQ (reference sequence). This CDR3 contains 13 residues. V lost 4 bases to trimming and J lost 4 bases; unmatched junction nucleotides: 4. The DNA for the CDR3 is TGTGCCAGCAGCTGGCCGGGACAGTACGAGCAGTACTTC. This codes for CASSWPGQYEQYF.